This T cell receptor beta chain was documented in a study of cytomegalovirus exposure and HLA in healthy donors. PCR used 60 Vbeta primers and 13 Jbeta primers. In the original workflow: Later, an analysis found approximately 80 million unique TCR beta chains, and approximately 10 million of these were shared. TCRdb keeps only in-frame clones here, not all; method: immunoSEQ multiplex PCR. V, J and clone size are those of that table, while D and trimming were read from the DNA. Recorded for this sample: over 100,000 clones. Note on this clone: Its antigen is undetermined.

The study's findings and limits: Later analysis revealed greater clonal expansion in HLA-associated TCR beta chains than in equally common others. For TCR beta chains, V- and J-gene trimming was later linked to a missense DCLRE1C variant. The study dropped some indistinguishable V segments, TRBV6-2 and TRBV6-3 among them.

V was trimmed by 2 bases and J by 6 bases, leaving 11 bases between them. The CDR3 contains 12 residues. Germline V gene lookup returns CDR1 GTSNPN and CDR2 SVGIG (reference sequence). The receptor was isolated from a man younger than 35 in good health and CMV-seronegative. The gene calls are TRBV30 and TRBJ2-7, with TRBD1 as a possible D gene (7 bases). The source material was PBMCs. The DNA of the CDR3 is TGTGCCTGGAGTCAGGGGGGCGGCGAGCAGTACTTC. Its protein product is CAWSQGGGEQYF.